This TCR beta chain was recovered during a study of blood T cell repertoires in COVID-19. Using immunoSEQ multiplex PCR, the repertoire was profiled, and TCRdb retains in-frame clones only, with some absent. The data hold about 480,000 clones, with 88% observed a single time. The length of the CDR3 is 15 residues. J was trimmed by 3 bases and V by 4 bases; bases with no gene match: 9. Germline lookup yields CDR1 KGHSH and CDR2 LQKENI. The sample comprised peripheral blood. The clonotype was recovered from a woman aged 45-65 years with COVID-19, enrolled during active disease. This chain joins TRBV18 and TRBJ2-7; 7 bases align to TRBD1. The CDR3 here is CASSQSTGHLYEQYF. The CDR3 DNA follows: TGTGCCAGCTCACAATCGACAGGGCACCTCTACGAGCAGTACTTC.